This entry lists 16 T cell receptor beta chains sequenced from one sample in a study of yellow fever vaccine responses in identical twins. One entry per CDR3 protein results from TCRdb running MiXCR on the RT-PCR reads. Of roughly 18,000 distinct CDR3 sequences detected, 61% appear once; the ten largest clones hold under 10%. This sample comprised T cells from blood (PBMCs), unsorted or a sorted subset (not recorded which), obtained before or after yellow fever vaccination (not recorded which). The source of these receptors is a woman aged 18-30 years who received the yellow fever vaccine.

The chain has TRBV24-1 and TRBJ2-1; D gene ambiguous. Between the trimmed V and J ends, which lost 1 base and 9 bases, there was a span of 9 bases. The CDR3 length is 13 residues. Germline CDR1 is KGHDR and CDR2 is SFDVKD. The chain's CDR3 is CATSDFKGGEQFF. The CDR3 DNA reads TGTGCCACCAGTGATTTTAAGGGCGGTGAGCAGTTCTTC.

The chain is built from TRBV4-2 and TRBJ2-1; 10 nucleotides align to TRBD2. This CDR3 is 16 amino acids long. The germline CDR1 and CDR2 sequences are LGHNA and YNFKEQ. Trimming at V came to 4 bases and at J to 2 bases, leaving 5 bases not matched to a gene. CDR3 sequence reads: CASSRALAGAYNEQFF. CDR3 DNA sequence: TGTGCCAGCAGCCGGGCCCTAGCGGGAGCCTACAATGAGCAGTTCTTC.

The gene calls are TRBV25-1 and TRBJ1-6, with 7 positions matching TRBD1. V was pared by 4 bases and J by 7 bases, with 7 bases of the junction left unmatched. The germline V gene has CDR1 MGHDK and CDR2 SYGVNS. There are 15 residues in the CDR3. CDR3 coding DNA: TGTGCCAGCAGTGCCCCACAGGGGCAGAATTCACCCCTCCACTTT. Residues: CASSAPQGQNSPLHF.

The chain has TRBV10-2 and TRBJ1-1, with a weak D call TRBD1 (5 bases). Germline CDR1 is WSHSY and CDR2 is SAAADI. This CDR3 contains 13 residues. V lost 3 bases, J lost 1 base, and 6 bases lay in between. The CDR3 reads CASSDGGNTEAFF. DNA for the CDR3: TGCGCCAGCAGTGATGGGGGGAACACTGAAGCTTTCTTT.

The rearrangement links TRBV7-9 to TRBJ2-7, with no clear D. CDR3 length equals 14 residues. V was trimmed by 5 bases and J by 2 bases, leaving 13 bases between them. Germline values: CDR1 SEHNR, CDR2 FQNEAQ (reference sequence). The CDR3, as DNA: TGTGCCAGCAGCCCAGAATCCAAAGCCTACGAGCAGTACTTC. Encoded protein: CASSPESKAYEQYF.

CDR3 protein: CARCTDTQYF. The CDR3, as DNA: TGTGCCAGATGCACAGATACGCAGTATTTT. This chain connects TRBV7-3 to TRBJ2-3; D unclear. The CDR3 spans 10 residues. With 9 bases removed from V and 1 base from J, the gap between germline ends came to 2 bases. Germline CDR1 SGHTA, CDR2 FQGTGA.

This chain's CDR3 is CASSQDLGADTQYF. The CDR3 DNA sequence: TGCGCCAGCAGCCAAGATCTGGGGGCAGATACGCAGTATTTT. The chain employs TRBV4-3 and TRBJ2-3, with D possibly called TRBD1 or TRBD2 (5 bases each). V dropped 0 bases and J dropped 4 bases, with 8 bases sitting between them. This CDR3 is 14 amino acids long. Germline V gene data show CDR1 as LGHNA and CDR2 as YSLEER.

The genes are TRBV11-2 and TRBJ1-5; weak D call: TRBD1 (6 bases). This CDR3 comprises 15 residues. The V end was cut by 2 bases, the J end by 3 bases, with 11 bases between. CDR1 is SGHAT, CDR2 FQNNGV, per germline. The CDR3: CASSLYWTDNQPQHF. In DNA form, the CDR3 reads TGTGCCAGCAGCTTATACTGGACAGACAATCAGCCCCAGCATTTT. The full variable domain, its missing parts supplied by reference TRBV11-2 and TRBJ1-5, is EAGVAQSPRYKIIEKRQSVAFWCNPISGHATLYWYQQILGQGPKLLIQFQNNGVVDDSQLPKDRFSAERLKGVDSTLKIQPAKLEDSAVYLCASSLYWTDNQPQHFGDGTRLSIL.

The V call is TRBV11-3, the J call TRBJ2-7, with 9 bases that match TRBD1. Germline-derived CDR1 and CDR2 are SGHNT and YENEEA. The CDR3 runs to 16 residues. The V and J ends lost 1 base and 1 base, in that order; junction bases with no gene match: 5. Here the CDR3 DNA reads TGTGCCAGCAGCTTAGGAGTCGGGACAGGGTCCTACGAGCAGTACTTC. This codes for CASSLGVGTGSYEQYF. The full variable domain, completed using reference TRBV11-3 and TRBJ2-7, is EAGVVQSPRYKIIEKKQPVAFWCNPISGHNTLYWYLQNLGQGPELLIRYENEEAVDDSQLPKDRFSAERLKGVDSTLKIQPAELGDSAVYLCASSLGVGTGSYEQYFGPGTRLTVT.

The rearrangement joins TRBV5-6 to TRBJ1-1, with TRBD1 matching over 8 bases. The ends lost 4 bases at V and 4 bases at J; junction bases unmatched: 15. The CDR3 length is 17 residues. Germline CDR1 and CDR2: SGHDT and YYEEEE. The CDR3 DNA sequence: TGTGCCAGCAGCGTACAGGGGGGACGATACAGGAGCACTGAAGCTTTCTTT. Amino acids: CASSVQGGRYRSTEAFF.

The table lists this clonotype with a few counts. The CDR3 loop is CASSPGTGTEQYV. In nucleotides, the CDR3 is TGTGCCAGCAGCCCCGGGACAGGGACCGAGCAGTACGTC. V usage is TRBV6-1 and J usage is TRBJ2-7, with 9 bases identical to TRBD1. Trimming took 6 bases from V and 6 from J; bases not matched to a gene: 6. CDR3 length equals 13 residues. Germline V gene data show CDR1 as MNHNS and CDR2 as SASEGT.

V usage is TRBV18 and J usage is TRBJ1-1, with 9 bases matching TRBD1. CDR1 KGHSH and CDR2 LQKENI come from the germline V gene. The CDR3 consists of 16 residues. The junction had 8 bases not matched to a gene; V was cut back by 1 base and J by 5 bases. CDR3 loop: CASSPRPGTGTTEAFF. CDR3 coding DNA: TGTGCCAGCTCACCACGCCCCGGGACAGGGACTACTGAAGCTTTCTTT.

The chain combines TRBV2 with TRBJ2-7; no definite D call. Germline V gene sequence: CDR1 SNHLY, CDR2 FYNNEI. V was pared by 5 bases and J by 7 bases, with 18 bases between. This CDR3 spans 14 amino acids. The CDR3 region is CASSWALTMGEQYF. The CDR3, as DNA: TGTGCCAGCAGTTGGGCCCTGACGATGGGAGAGCAGTACTTC.

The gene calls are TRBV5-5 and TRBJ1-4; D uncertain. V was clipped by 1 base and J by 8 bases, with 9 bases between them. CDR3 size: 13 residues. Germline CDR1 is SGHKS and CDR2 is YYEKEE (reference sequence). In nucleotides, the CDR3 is TGTGCCAGCAGCTTGATGCCAGTAGAAAAACTGTTTTTT. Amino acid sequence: CASSLMPVEKLFF. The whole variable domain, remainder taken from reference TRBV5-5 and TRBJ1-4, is DAGVTQSPTHLIKTRGQQVTLRCSPISGHKSVSWYQQVLGQGPQFIFQYYEKEERGRGNFPDRFSARQFPNYSSELNVNALLLGDSALYLCASSLMPVEKLFFGSGTQLSVL.

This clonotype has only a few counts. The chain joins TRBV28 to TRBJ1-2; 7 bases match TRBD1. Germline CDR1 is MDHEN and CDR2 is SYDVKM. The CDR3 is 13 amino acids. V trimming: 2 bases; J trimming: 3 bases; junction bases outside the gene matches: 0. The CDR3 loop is CASSLGTDYGYTF. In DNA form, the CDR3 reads TGTGCCAGCAGTTTAGGGACAGACTATGGCTACACCTTC.

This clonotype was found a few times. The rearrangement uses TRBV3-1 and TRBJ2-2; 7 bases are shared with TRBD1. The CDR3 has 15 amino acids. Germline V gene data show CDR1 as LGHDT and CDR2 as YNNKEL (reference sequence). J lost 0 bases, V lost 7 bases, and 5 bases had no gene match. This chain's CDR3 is CASTTGTANTGELFF. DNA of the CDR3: TGTGCCAGCACCACAGGGACAGCGAACACCGGGGAGCTGTTTTTT.